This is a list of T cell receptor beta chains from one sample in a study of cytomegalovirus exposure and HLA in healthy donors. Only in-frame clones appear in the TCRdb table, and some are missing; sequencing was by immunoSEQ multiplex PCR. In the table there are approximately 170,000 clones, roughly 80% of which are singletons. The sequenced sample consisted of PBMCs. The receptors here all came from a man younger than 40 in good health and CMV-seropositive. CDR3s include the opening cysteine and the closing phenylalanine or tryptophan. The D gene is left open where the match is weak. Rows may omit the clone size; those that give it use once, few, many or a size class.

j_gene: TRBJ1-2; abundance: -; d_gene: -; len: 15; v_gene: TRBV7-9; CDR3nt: TGTGCCAGCAGTCCGACAGTACCCTCGGGCTATGGCTACACCTTC; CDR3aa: CASSPTVPSGYGYTF
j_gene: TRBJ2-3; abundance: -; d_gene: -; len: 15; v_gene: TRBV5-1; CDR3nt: TGCGCCAGCAGCCTCGGGACATTTGGGGCAGATACGCAGTATTTT; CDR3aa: CASSLGTFGADTQYF
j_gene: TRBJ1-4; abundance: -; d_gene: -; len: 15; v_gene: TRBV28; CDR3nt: TGTGCCACTAGCAACAACCGGGGAAGCTTCGAAAAACTGTTTTTT; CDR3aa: CATSNNRGSFEKLFF
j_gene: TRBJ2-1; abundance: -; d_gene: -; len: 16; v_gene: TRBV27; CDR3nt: TGTGCCAGCAGTTTATGGGCCATGCGATGGGACAATGAGCAGTTCTTC; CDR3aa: CASSLWAMRWDNEQFF
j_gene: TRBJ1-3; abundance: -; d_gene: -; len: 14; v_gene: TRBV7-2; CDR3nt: TGTGCCAGCAGCCAAGGGAGCTCTGGAAACACCATATATTTT; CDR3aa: CASSQGSSGNTIYF
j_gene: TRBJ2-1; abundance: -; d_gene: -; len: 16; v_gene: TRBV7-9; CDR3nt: TGTGCCAGCAGCTTACTAAGCGCTCCGTCCCACAATGAGCAGTTCTTC; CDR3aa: CASSLLSAPSHNEQFF
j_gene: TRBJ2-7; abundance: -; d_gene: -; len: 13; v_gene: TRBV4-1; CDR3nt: TGCGCCAGCAGCCCTCAGATGACCTACGAGCAGTACTTC; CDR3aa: CASSPQMTYEQYF
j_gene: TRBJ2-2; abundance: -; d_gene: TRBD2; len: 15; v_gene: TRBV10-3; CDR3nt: TGTGCCATCAGTGAGGGGACTAGCGGCACCGGGGAGCTGTTTTTT; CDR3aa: CAISEGTSGTGELFF
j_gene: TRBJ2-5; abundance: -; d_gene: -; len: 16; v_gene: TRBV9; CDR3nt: TGTGCCAGCAGCAGTACCGATCTAGCGCGCCAAGAGACCCAGTACTTC; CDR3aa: CASSSTDLARQETQYF
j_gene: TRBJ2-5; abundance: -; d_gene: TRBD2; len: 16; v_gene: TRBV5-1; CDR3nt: TGCGCCAGCAGCCATGTTGGGACTAGCGGGACGGAGACCCAGTACTTC; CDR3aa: CASSHVGTSGTETQYF
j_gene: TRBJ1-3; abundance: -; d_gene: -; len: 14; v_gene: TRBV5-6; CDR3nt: TGTGCCAGCAGCAGACGGACATCTGGAAACACCATATATTTT; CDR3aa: CASSRRTSGNTIYF
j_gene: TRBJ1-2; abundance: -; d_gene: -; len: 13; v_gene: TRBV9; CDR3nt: TGTGCCAGCAGCCTCCGGGGAGGCTATGGCTACACCTTC; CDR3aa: CASSLRGGYGYTF
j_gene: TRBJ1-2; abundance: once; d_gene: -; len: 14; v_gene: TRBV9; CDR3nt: TGTGCCAGCAGCCCTCGGTCGGGTGTTGGTGGCTACACCTTC; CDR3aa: CASSPRSGVGGYTF
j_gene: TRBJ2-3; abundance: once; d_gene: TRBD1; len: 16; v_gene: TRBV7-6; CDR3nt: TGTGCCAGCAGCGGGCAATTGGGACAGACCACAGATACGCAGTATTTT; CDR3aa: CASSGQLGQTTDTQYF
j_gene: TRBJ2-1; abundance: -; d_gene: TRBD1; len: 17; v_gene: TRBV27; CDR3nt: TGTGCCAGCAGTTCAAGAACAGGGGTAGGACCCTACAATGAGCAGTTCTTC; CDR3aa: CASSSRTGVGPYNEQFF
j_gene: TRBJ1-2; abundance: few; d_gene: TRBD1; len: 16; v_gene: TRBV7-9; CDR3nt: TGTGCCAGCAGCGTCAATTCCGGACAGGGGGACTATGGCTACACCTTC; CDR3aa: CASSVNSGQGDYGYTF